These 21 T cell receptor beta chains were all obtained from the same sample, sequenced in a study of T cell responses to AZD1222 COVID-19 vaccine. Generated by immunoSEQ multiplex PCR, the TCRdb table keeps only in-frame clones and is missing some. The table has about 160,000 clones, about 91% seen once. Material: peripheral blood, obtained on day 0 of AZD1222 vaccination. The receptors were sampled from an adult in good health.

The rearrangement joins TRBV7-9 to TRBJ1-5; D remains unclear. V was clipped by 2 bases and J by 1 base, with 6 bases between them. This CDR3 is built from 14 residues. CDR1 is SEHNR and CDR2 is FQNEAQ in the germline V gene (reference sequence). The CDR3 loop reads CASSLSTSNQPQHF. The CDR3 coding sequence is TGTGCCAGCAGCTTAAGCACGAGCAATCAGCCCCAGCATTTT.

V is TRBV6-2 or TRBV6-3 and J is TRBJ2-1; TRBD2 agrees at 11 bases. The CDR3 length is 15 residues. Per germline, CDR1 MNHEY and CDR2 SVGEGT. The junction had 12 bases not matched to a gene; V was cut back by 5 bases and J by 12 bases. The CDR3 DNA follows: TGTGCCAGCAGTGACTATAGCGGGAGGGCCTTCGGGCAGTTCTTC. Protein sequence: CASSDYSGRAFGQFF.

This chain connects TRBV20-1 to TRBJ2-7, with 16 nucleotides matching TRBD2. Germline lookup yields CDR1 DFQATT and CDR2 SNEGSKA (reference sequence). Trimming took 3 bases from V and 5 from J; bases not matched to a gene: 13. The CDR3 consists of 18 residues. CDR3 nucleotide sequence: TGCAGTGCTAGTATACTGGGACTAGCGGGGGGGCCGGGTCACGAGCAGTACTTC. Its protein product is CSASILGLAGGPGHEQYF.

Points on this clone: Different DNA sequences within this sample yield the same CDR3. The genes are TRBV7-9 and TRBJ1-2, with TRBD1 identical over 7 bases. The ends lost 1 base at V and 8 bases at J; junction bases unmatched: 4. The CDR3 sequence is 13 residues long. Per the germline V gene, CDR1 is SEHNR and CDR2 is FQNEAQ (reference sequence). CDR3 DNA: TGTGCCAGCAGCTTAGGGACAGGATCAGGCTACACCTTC. Its protein is CASSLGTGSGYTF.

In its sample, this clone was seen once. V gene TRBV18 combines with J gene TRBJ2-5; possibly TRBD2 for D (5 bases). Germline V gene lookup returns CDR1 KGHSH and CDR2 LQKENI. V was shortened by 1 base and J by 1 base, with 16 bases between the two germline ends. The CDR3 is made up of 17 amino acids. CDR3 nucleotide sequence: TGTGCCAGCTCACCACGAGGCGGGCCCCACGTCCAAGAGACCCAGTACTTC. Amino acids: CASSPRGGPHVQETQYF.

The chain uses TRBV28 and TRBJ2-7; 9 nucleotides line up with TRBD2. Germline assignment: CDR1 MDHEN and CDR2 SYDVKM. The CDR3 sequence is 14 residues long. The V segment lost 5 bases and the J segment 5 bases; nucleotides outside the gene matches: 7. The DNA of the CDR3 is TGTGCCAGCAGTCTTAGCGGGAGTAGCCACGAGCAGTACTTC. Its translation is CASSLSGSSHEQYF.

The chain has TRBV28 and TRBJ1-2; D might be TRBD1 (5 bases). The germline V gene encodes CDR1 MDHEN and CDR2 SYDVKM. The CDR3 runs 16 residues. Trimming removed 6 bases at V and 4 bases at J, with 21 bases between. This CDR3 reads CASSPGGGWPVYGYTF. The DNA for the CDR3 is TGTGCCAGCAGCCCCGGGGGGGGATGGCCGGTCTATGGCTACACCTTC.

The chain recombines TRBV10-2 with TRBJ2-7; perhaps TRBD1 as D (5 bases). From germline, CDR1 is WSHSY and CDR2 SAAADI. This CDR3 is built from 14 residues. Trimming removed 2 bases at V and 2 bases at J, with 10 bases between. The CDR3 coding sequence is TGCGCCAGCAGTGAGAGAACAGGAACCTACGAGCAGTACTTC. This codes for CASSERTGTYEQYF.

This chain joins TRBV9 and TRBJ2-7; D possibly corresponds to TRBD2 (6 bases). The V gene lost 3 bases and the J gene lost 0 bases, with 19 bases spanning the gap. Germline CDR1 SGDLS, CDR2 YYNGEE. The CDR3 totals 17 residues. The CDR3 spells CASSGESATGGSYEQYF. In nucleotides, the CDR3 is TGTGCCAGCAGCGGAGAGTCTGCGACCGGGGGCTCCTACGAGCAGTACTTC.

This chain uses TRBV19 with TRBJ2-1; 8 positions match TRBD1. The CDR3 consists of 15 residues. V was clipped by 5 bases and J by 3 bases; unmatched bases: 6. Per germline, CDR1 LNHDA and CDR2 SQIVND (reference sequence). CDR3 DNA sequence: TGTGCCAGTAGTTGGGGACAGGTGGGCTACAATGAGCAGTTCTTC. Translating it yields CASSWGQVGYNEQFF.

This chain uses TRBV5-8 with TRBJ2-1; D might be TRBD2 (5 bases). Germline V CDR1 and CDR2: SGHTS, YDEGEE. With 0 bases removed from V and 9 bases from J, the gap between germline ends came to 22 bases. The CDR3 consists of 17 residues. CDR3 residues: CASSLGRRMAYEGEQFF. Written as DNA, the CDR3 is TGTGCCAGCAGCTTGGGTAGGCGGATGGCATACGAGGGTGAGCAGTTCTTC.

Here the CDR3 DNA reads TGTGCCAGCAGCAGCTTAGGACAGGGTGACACTGAAGCTTTCTTT. The encoded protein is CASSSLGQGDTEAFF. V gene TRBV7-6 combines with J gene TRBJ1-1; the match to TRBD1 covers 8 bases. Germline V gives CDR1 SGHVS, CDR2 FNYEAQ. This CDR3 comprises 15 residues. Trimming cost V 5 bases and J 3 bases; bases outside gene matches: 8.

This chain links TRBV10-2 with TRBJ2-7; D unresolved. The germline gives CDR1 WSHSY, CDR2 SAAADI. This CDR3 comprises 15 residues. The V and J ends lost 1 base and 3 bases respectively, with 13 bases between them. The CDR3 DNA reads as TGCGCCAGCAGTGAGTATGGCAGCATGAACTACGAGCAGTACTTC. Its translation: CASSEYGSMNYEQYF.

This clone was seen only once. The genes are TRBV7-2 and TRBJ2-7, with D hard to call. V was trimmed by 6 bases and J by 2 bases, leaving 8 bases between them. Germline loops: CDR1 SGHTA, CDR2 FQGNSA. The CDR3 contains 12 residues. CDR3 in DNA: TGTGCCAGCAGGGGTGGGGCCTACGAGCAGTACTTC. Encoded protein: CASRGGAYEQYF.

The CDR3 here is CASRPVAGYNQPQHF. The CDR3 DNA reads TGTGCCAGCAGGCCCGTGGCAGGTTACAATCAGCCCCAGCATTTT. The chain employs TRBV2 and TRBJ1-5; D gene uncertain. Germline CDR1 and CDR2: SNHLY and FYNNEI. The V end was cut by 6 bases, the J end by 3 bases, with 15 bases between. CDR3 length: 15 amino acids.

The chain uses TRBV5-4 and TRBJ1-4; 10 nucleotides agree with TRBD1. Losses at the gene ends were 1 base for V and 6 bases for J; bases not matched to a gene: 3. Germline values: CDR1 SGHNT, CDR2 YYREEE (reference sequence). The CDR3 is 15 residues long. This chain's CDR3 is CASSLIGTGDEKLFF. In DNA form, the CDR3 reads TGTGCCAGCAGCTTGATCGGGACAGGGGATGAAAAACTGTTTTTT.

This clone occurred once. The rearrangement uses TRBV28 and TRBJ1-2; 8 bases line up with TRBD1. Trimming cost V 6 bases and J 3 bases; bases outside gene matches: 3. The length of the CDR3 is 13 residues. Germline assignment: CDR1 MDHEN and CDR2 SYDVKM. The chain's CDR3 is CASRGTGDYGYTF. The CDR3 bases are TGTGCCAGCAGGGGGACAGGTGACTATGGCTACACCTTC.

In this sample, this clone turned up once. In the same sample, other DNA sequences code for this CDR3. V is TRBV6-1 and J is TRBJ1-2; TRBD1 matches at 8 bases. With V trimmed by 3 bases and J by 7 bases, 4 bases remained unmatched. Germline V gene data show CDR1 as MNHNS and CDR2 as SASEGT. CDR3 length: 13 residues. The CDR3 spells CASSEQGASGYTF. Written as DNA, the CDR3 is TGTGCCAGCAGTGAGCAGGGGGCAAGTGGCTACACCTTC.

J is TRBJ1-3 and V is TRBV7-2; 7 positions match TRBD1. The V segment lost 5 bases and the J segment 4 bases; nucleotides outside the gene matches: 8. Germline CDR1 reads SGHTA; CDR2 reads FQGNSA. CDR3 length equals 15 residues. The CDR3 bases are TGTGCCAGCAGCCCGCGGGCACAGGGGGGAAACACCATATATTTT. Translating it yields CASSPRAQGGNTIYF.

The chain uses TRBV28 and TRBJ1-2; D perhaps matches TRBD1 (6 bases). Trimming removed 3 bases at V and 4 bases at J, with 24 bases between. Germline lookup yields CDR1 MDHEN and CDR2 SYDVKM. There are 18 residues in the CDR3. CDR3 bases: TGTGCCAGCAGTTTTTTGACTGGACAGTGGCGGGGCCTCTATGGCTACACCTTC. Encoded protein: CASSFLTGQWRGLYGYTF.

This chain connects TRBV7-2 to TRBJ1-1, with 10 bases aligning to TRBD1. CDR3 size: 14 residues. V lost 3 bases, J lost 7 bases, and 5 bases stayed unmatched. Germline assignment: CDR1 SGHTA and CDR2 FQGNSA. Written as DNA, the CDR3 is TGTGCCAGCAGCTTCGGGACAGGGGATGATGAAGCTTTCTTT. It is translated as CASSFGTGDDEAFF.